The present entry profiles one TCR beta chain with its context. As yet, its antigen is unknown. Primers for the PCR totalled 60 Vbeta and 13 Jbeta. Some clones are missing from TCRdb's copy, which holds only in-frame ones; the method was immunoSEQ multiplex PCR. The repertoire holds about 110,000 clones, roughly three quarters seen once, with roughly 2.1% in the top ten. The record originates from a study of cytomegalovirus exposure and HLA in healthy donors. Whole-study context: There were 88 million or so unique TCRs (from HLA-typed donors) in an early data release. Findings of the study overall: A later analysis linked a missense DCLRE1C variant to TCR beta V- and J-gene trimming.

V was trimmed by 6 bases and J by 2 bases, leaving 5 bases between them. Looked up from germline, CDR1 is DFQATT and CDR2 is SNEGSKA (reference sequence). CDR3 size: 10 residues. Sequences were obtained from PBMCs. This receptor was obtained from a man aged 18 to 29 in good health and CMV-seronegative. The V gene is TRBV20-1, the J gene TRBJ2-7; D unresolved. This CDR3 is CSAGPYEQYF. In DNA, the CDR3 is TGCAGTGCGGGCCCCTACGAGCAGTACTTC.